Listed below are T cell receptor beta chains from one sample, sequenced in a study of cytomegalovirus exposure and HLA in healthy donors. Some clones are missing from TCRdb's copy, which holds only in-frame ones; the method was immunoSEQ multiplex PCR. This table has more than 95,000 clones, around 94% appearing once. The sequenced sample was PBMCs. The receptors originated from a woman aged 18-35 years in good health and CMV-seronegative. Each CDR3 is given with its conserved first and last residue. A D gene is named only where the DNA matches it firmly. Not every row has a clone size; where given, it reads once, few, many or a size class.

TGCGCCAGCAGTGAGTCAACTCAGGGCACTGAAGCTTTCTTT CASSESTQGTEAFF TRBJ1-1 . . TRBV10-1 14
TGTGCCAGCAGTGAGGTGGCGGGGGGGCACACCGGGGAGCTGTTTTTT CASSEVAGGHTGELFF TRBJ2-2 TRBD2 many TRBV6-1 16
TGTGCCAGCAGCTTGGGCCCCAGGGAGACCCAGTACTTC CASSLGPRETQYF TRBJ2-5 . once TRBV5-6 13
TGTGCCAGCAGTTCGTTCCCGTTACCGCGCTATGGCTACACCTTC CASSSFPLPRYGYTF TRBJ1-2 . . TRBV28 15
TGTGCCAGCAGCTTTGGGGGGTCTCTCTACGAGCAGTACTTC CASSFGGSLYEQYF TRBJ2-7 . once TRBV7-2 14
TGTGCCAGCAGTGCACTAGCGGCTAGCACAGATACGCAGTATTTT CASSALAASTDTQYF TRBJ2-3 TRBD2 . TRBV6-4 15
TGTGCCTTCCTCCGGGACTACCCACCCCAGTACTTC CAFLRDYPPQYF TRBJ2-5 TRBD2 once TRBV30 12
TGTGCCACCCACCGGGGAACCGGGGAGCTGTTTTTT CATHRGTGELFF TRBJ2-2 . . TRBV7-2 12
TGTGCCAGCAGTTTCCGCCGTGAGGCTAGTTTTAGGAACACCGGGGAGCTGTTTTTT CASSFRREASFRNTGELFF TRBJ2-2 . . TRBV28 19
TGTGCCTGGAGTTTGTCCGGTCGTAGGGGGGGGCCAAGGGACGAAAAACTGTTTTTT CAWSLSGRRGGPRDEKLFF TRBJ1-4 . . TRBV30 19
TGTGCCAGCAGTGAAGTTGAGGCAGGGGGCGGATATGGCTACACCTTC CASSEVEAGGGYGYTF TRBJ1-2 TRBD1 . TRBV2 16
TGCGCCAGCAGCTTGGGCCCAGGTGGGGAGACCCAGTACTTC CASSLGPGGETQYF TRBJ2-5 . . TRBV5-1 14
TGTGCCAGCACCACGGGTGAGGGGGCTGAAGCTTTCTTT CASTTGEGAEAFF TRBJ1-1 . . TRBV2 13
TGTGCCAGCTCACCCCCGGGATCGCGGGTGGAGACCCAGTACTTC CASSPPGSRVETQYF TRBJ2-5 . once TRBV18 15
TGTGCCAGCAGCGAGGTCGGGGAGGTTTCAGATACGCAGTATTTT CASSEVGEVSDTQYF TRBJ2-3 . . TRBV5-4 15
TGCGCCAGCAGGGACAGCTCCTACGAGCAGTACTTC CASRDSSYEQYF TRBJ2-7 . once TRBV5-1 12
TGTGCCAGCAGTGGCGACTCGACTTACGAGCAGTACTTC CASSGDSTYEQYF TRBJ2-7 . . TRBV25-1 13
TGTGCCTGGAGCTTCGGCGGCGAGCAGTACTTC CAWSFGGEQYF TRBJ2-7 . once TRBV30 11
TGTGCCAGCAGTTCAGGCTATGGCTACACCTTC CASSSGYGYTF TRBJ1-2 . . TRBV28 11
TGTGCCAGCAGCCTGGTTGGGGGGGGCGGCTATGGCTACACCTTC CASSLVGGGGYGYTF TRBJ1-2 . . TRBV5-4 15